The rows below give T cell receptor beta chains drawn from one sample of a study of T cell repertoires in cytomegalovirus infection. Their specific antigens are unknown. TCRdb called the reads again in MiXCR, with one record for every CDR3 protein. The sample contains roughly 500,000 distinct CDR3 sequences, about 44% of which appear only once. Sequenced here: cultured PBMCs, sampled from culture after CMV antigen stimulation. The receptors originated from a human donor in good health (CMV status not recorded). Some clones in this sample may be carry-over from other donors' samples. The CDR3 runs from the conserved cysteine through the conserved F or W. The order of the fields is D gene, V gene, J gene, clone size, CDR3 protein, CDR3 DNA. A D gene is named only where the DNA matches it firmly. Some rows have no size entry. The others give once, few or many, or a class for an expanded clone.

-	TRBV2	TRBJ1-5	-	CASSVPGVGGQPQHF	TGTGCCAGCAGCGTCCCGGGAGTGGGGGGACAGCCCCAGCATTTT
TRBD2	TRBV6-5	TRBJ2-1	few	CASSSIAGGLRDEQFF	TGTGCCAGCAGTTCTATAGCGGGGGGGCTTAGAGATGAGCAGTTCTTC
-	TRBV7-2	TRBJ1-1	-	CASGGGNTEAFF	TGTGCCAGCGGGGGGGGGAACACTGAAGCTTTCTTT
-	TRBV7-9	TRBJ2-7	few	CASSLAPLYEQYF	TGTGCCAGCAGCTTGGCACCTCTCTACGAGCAGTACTTC
-	TRBV12-3/TRBV12-4	TRBJ1-1	few	CASSMRVAEAFF	TGTGCCAGCAGCATGAGGGTAGCTGAAGCTTTCTTT
-	TRBV10-3	TRBJ2-3	-	CAIRPDTDTQYF	TGTGCCATCAGACCGGATACAGATACGCAGTATTTT
-	TRBV2	TRBJ1-1	-	CASSDRTRNTEAFF	TGTGCCAGCAGTGACCGAACGAGGAACACTGAAGCTTTCTTT
-	TRBV28	TRBJ1-1	-	CASSLLGRETEAFF	TGTGCCAGCAGTTTATTGGGCCGGGAAACTGAAGCTTTCTTT
-	TRBV3-1	TRBJ2-7	-	CASSQGPSREQYF	TGTGCCAGCAGCCAGGGACCAAGTCGCGAGCAGTACTTC
-	TRBV20-1	TRBJ2-1	-	CSASRGPRRTSTSSYNEQFF	TGCAGTGCTAGTAGAGGCCCCCGACGGACTTCGACCAGCTCCTACAATGAGCAGTTCTTC
-	TRBV24-1	TRBJ2-7	once	CATRNYDEQYF	TGTGCCACCAGGAATTACGACGAGCAGTACTTC
TRBD1	TRBV7-2	TRBJ2-2	-	CASSPTRRGPTGELFF	TGTGCCAGCAGCCCGACGCGCAGGGGGCCGACCGGGGAGCTGTTTTTT
-	TRBV7-2	TRBJ2-3	-	CASSRTVLGDTRYF	TGTGCCAGCAGCCGAACCGTCCTGGGGGATACGCGGTATTTT
-	TRBV27	TRBJ1-6	-	CASKSGDSPLHF	TGTGCCAGCAAATCTGGGGATTCACCCCTCCACTTT
-	TRBV6-2/TRBV6-3	TRBJ2-5	-	CASSYDSGAFGETQYF	TGTGCCAGCAGTTACGACTCGGGGGCGTTCGGAGAGACCCAGTACTTC
-	TRBV7-4	TRBJ1-1	-	CASRQKMLNTEAFF	TGTGCCAGCAGGCAGAAAATGTTGAACACTGAAGCTTTCTTT
TRBD2	TRBV7-6	TRBJ2-3	few	CASSLGVAGVPQNTQYF	TGTGCCAGCAGCCTCGGGGTAGCGGGGGTCCCACAGAATACGCAGTATTTT
-	TRBV20-1	TRBJ2-5	-	CSARVSTSQETQYF	TGCAGTGCTAGAGTTTCGACTAGCCAAGAGACCCAGTACTTC
-	TRBV11-2	TRBJ2-7	-	CASSSHLEQYF	TGTGCCAGCAGCTCACACCTGGAGCAGTACTTC
TRBD2	TRBV20-1	TRBJ2-1	-	CSVASGFNEQFF	TGCAGTGTGGCTAGCGGTTTCAATGAGCAGTTCTTC
-	TRBV7-9	TRBJ2-3	-	CASSPQVGDTQYF	TGTGCCAGCAGCCCCCAGGTAGGAGATACGCAGTATTTT
-	TRBV6-1	TRBJ2-7	-	CASSEGLGPAYEQYF	TGTGCCAGCAGTGAAGGGCTCGGTCCAGCCTACGAGCAGTACTTC
-	TRBV20-1	TRBJ2-7	-	CSARDAREQYF	TGCAGTGCTAGAGATGCCAGGGAGCAGTACTTC
-	TRBV7-9	TRBJ2-2	few	CASSLWAFTGELFF	TGTGCCAGCAGCCTCTGGGCGTTTACCGGGGAGCTGTTTTTT
TRBD2	TRBV19	TRBJ2-3	-	CASSISGLAGGSTDTQYF	TGTGCCAGTAGTATCTCTGGACTAGCGGGAGGGTCCACAGATACGCAGTATTTT
-	TRBV7-8	TRBJ1-5	-	CASSFAVDQPQHF	TGTGCCAGCAGCTTCGCCGTGGATCAGCCCCAGCATTTT
-	TRBV6-1	TRBJ1-1	few	CASTFRRSEAFF	TGTGCCAGCACCTTCCGGCGTTCTGAAGCTTTCTTT
-	TRBV7-8	TRBJ2-2	-	CASSPGAGVTGELFF	TGTGCCAGCAGCCCCGGGGCAGGGGTCACCGGGGAGCTGTTTTTT
TRBD2	TRBV6-5	TRBJ2-1	few	CASSKGLAGLDEQFF	TGTGCCAGCAGTAAGGGACTAGCGGGACTTGATGAGCAGTTCTTC
-	TRBV7-9	TRBJ2-7	-	CASSLGSNNYEQYF	TGTGCCAGCAGCTTAGGTTCGAATAACTACGAGCAGTACTTC
-	TRBV6-6	TRBJ1-1	-	CASSFDRRNTEAFF	TGTGCCAGCAGCTTTGACAGGAGGAACACTGAAGCTTTCTTT
TRBD2	TRBV7-2	TRBJ2-5	few	CASSLFGEAGTFETQYF	TGTGCCAGCAGCTTGTTCGGCGAAGCGGGAACCTTCGAGACCCAGTACTTC
TRBD1	TRBV6-1	TRBJ1-5	-	CASSPIQGYNQPQHF	TGTGCCAGCAGCCCAATACAGGGGTACAATCAGCCCCAGCATTTT
-	TRBV6-1	TRBJ1-6	-	CASSEWRGSYNSPLHF	TGTGCCAGCAGTGAATGGAGGGGATCCTATAATTCACCCCTCCACTTT
-	TRBV19	TRBJ1-1	-	CASSHLGGMNTEAFF	TGTGCCAGTAGCCACCTAGGGGGTATGAACACTGAAGCTTTCTTT
-	TRBV12-3/TRBV12-4	TRBJ1-5	many	CASSLSRDQPQHF	TGTGCCAGCAGCTTGTCCAGGGACCAGCCCCAGCATTTT
-	TRBV7-8	TRBJ2-7	-	CASSHDYEQYF	TGTGCCAGCAGCCACGACTACGAGCAGTACTTC
-	TRBV7-2	TRBJ2-5	few	CASSFRFSGLGRETQYF	TGTGCCAGCAGCTTCCGCTTCTCGGGGTTGGGAAGAGAGACCCAGTACTTC
-	TRBV7-8	TRBJ1-5	-	CASSDPQGSSQPQHF	TGTGCCAGCAGCGACCCCCAGGGGTCAAGTCAGCCCCAGCATTTT
-	TRBV4-1	TRBJ2-2	few	CASSQGRARGSTGELFF	TGCGCCAGCAGCCAAGGACGGGCCCGCGGATCCACCGGGGAGCTGTTTTTT
-	TRBV20-1	TRBJ2-1	-	CSARIVAAVGYNEQFF	TGCAGTGCTAGAATAGTGGCCGCGGTCGGCTACAATGAGCAGTTCTTC
TRBD2	TRBV7-6	TRBJ2-1	few	CASSLVGWLAGRTYNEQFF	TGTGCCAGCAGCTTAGTAGGGTGGTTAGCGGGTCGCACCTACAATGAGCAGTTCTTC
-	TRBV27	TRBJ2-1	once	CASGPGVPSYNEQFF	TGTGCCAGCGGTCCCGGGGTCCCTTCCTACAATGAGCAGTTCTTC
-	TRBV7-2	TRBJ1-6	-	CASSSDSNNSPLHF	TGTGCCAGCAGCTCAGATAGCAATAATTCACCCCTCCACTTT
-	TRBV23-1	TRBJ2-4	-	CASSLGDPRENIQYF	TGCGCCAGCAGTCTAGGGGACCCAAGGGAAAACATTCAGTACTTC
-	TRBV28	TRBJ2-7	few	CASSSRGLTPYEQYF	TGTGCCAGCAGTTCCCGGGGTCTTACCCCCTACGAGCAGTACTTC
-	TRBV6-1	TRBJ2-3	few	CASTLVGGTDTQYF	TGTGCCAGCACCCTAGTCGGAGGCACAGATACGCAGTATTTT
-	TRBV7-2	TRBJ2-7	many	CASSFSSYEQYF	TGTGCCAGCAGCTTCAGCTCCTACGAGCAGTACTTC
TRBD2	TRBV28	TRBJ2-3	-	CASSKLKAGASTDTQYF	TGTGCCAGCAGTAAGCTCAAAGCGGGGGCTAGCACAGATACGCAGTATTTT
-	TRBV6-5	TRBJ2-7	-	CASSYSGVASEQYF	TGTGCCAGCAGTTACTCAGGGGTTGCAAGCGAGCAGTACTTC
TRBD1	TRBV12-3/TRBV12-4	TRBJ2-1	-	CASTPPGQGAGEQFF	TGTGCCAGCACTCCTCCGGGACAGGGGGCGGGTGAGCAGTTCTTC
-	TRBV7-2	TRBJ1-5	once	CASSLGGPRQIYQPQHF	TGTGCCAGCAGCTTAGGGGGGCCCCGGCAGATCTATCAGCCCCAGCATTTT